A selection of T cell receptor beta chains follows, all from one sample in a study of cytomegalovirus exposure and HLA in healthy donors. Assay used: immunoSEQ multiplex PCR; TCRdb lists only in-frame clones, some missing. Of under 100,000 clones listed, approximately 88% are singletons. The sequenced material came from PBMCs. Source of these receptors: a woman aged 18 to 35 in good health and CMV-seropositive. CDR3s include the opening cysteine and the closing phenylalanine or tryptophan. Each record gives: D gene, V gene, clone size, J gene, CDR3 protein, CDR3 DNA. D genes are given only for firm matches. Where a row states a size, it is once, few, many or the class of an expanded clone; other rows omit it.

TRBD2	TRBV2	once	TRBJ2-1	CASRENSGGSYNEQFF	TGTGCCAGCAGGGAGAATAGCGGGGGGTCCTACAATGAGCAGTTCTTC
.	TRBV28	.	TRBJ2-3	CATQYTDTQYF	TGTGCCACCCAGTACACAGATACGCAGTATTTT
TRBD1	TRBV28	.	TRBJ2-2	CASSLTGGGTGELFF	TGTGCCAGCAGCTTAACAGGGGGAGGAACCGGGGAGCTGTTTTTT
.	TRBV7-7	.	TRBJ1-3	CASSSPGVLGSGNTIYF	TGTGCCAGCAGCTCCCCGGGGGTACTGGGCTCTGGAAACACCATATATTTT
TRBD1	TRBV6-5	.	TRBJ1-4	CASRGSGGIGEKLFF	TGTGCCAGCAGGGGGTCAGGGGGCATAGGTGAAAAACTGTTTTTT
.	TRBV7-9	.	TRBJ2-1	CASRLVGYEQFF	TGTGCCAGCAGACTAGTCGGCTATGAGCAGTTCTTC
TRBD2	TRBV5-1	.	TRBJ2-3	CASSPTSVDTQYF	TGCGCCAGCAGCCCGACTAGCGTAGATACGCAGTATTTT
.	TRBV7-9	.	TRBJ2-5	CASSPVDSGWQETQYF	TGTGCCAGCAGCCCCGTAGACTCGGGTTGGCAAGAGACCCAGTACTTC
.	TRBV28	.	TRBJ2-7	CASSLNGQEQYF	TGTGCCAGCAGTTTAAATGGCCAGGAGCAGTACTTC
.	TRBV6-5	.	TRBJ1-1	CASRITGKGTEAFF	TGTGCCAGCAGAATCACAGGGAAGGGCACTGAAGCTTTCTTT
.	TRBV2	.	TRBJ2-2	CASIIDWRDTGELFF	TGTGCCAGCATTATCGACTGGCGGGACACCGGGGAGCTGTTTTTT
TRBD1	TRBV4-3	.	TRBJ2-1	CASTQQAGTGVFSEQFF	TGCGCCAGCACCCAACAAGCGGGGACAGGGGTTTTTTCTGAGCAGTTCTTC
TRBD2	TRBV5-1	once	TRBJ2-1	CASNLGSSGGASFF	TGCGCCAGCAACCTTGGTTCTAGCGGGGGGGCCTCGTTCTTC
TRBD2	TRBV7-9	once	TRBJ2-7	CASSSLLIIAGVSSYEQYF	TGTGCCAGCAGCTCACTTCTTATAATAGCGGGGGTGAGCTCCTACGAGCAGTACTTC
.	TRBV7-6	.	TRBJ1-2	CASSLDPPSHYGYTF	TGTGCCAGCAGCTTAGACCCCCCCAGTCACTATGGCTACACCTTC
.	TRBV19	.	TRBJ1-1	CASSITGNHFTEAFF	TGTGCCAGTAGTATAACAGGGAACCATTTCACTGAAGCTTTCTTT
.	TRBV19	few	TRBJ1-4	CASRGQREKLFF	TGTGCCAGTAGAGGACAGAGAGAAAAACTGTTTTTT
.	TRBV14	.	TRBJ1-4	CASSQVPSLLFF	TGTGCCAGCAGCCAAGTCCCTTCCTTGCTGTTTTTT
.	TRBV5-1	.	TRBJ2-2	CASSWSSNTGELFF	TGCGCCAGCAGCTGGAGTTCTAACACCGGGGAGCTGTTTTTT
.	TRBV6-6	.	TRBJ1-2	CASSYDGPRGGYTF	TGTGCCAGCAGTTACGACGGCCCGCGCGGTGGCTACACCTTC
TRBD2	TRBV28	.	TRBJ2-2	CASSFASGGTGELFF	TGTGCCAGCAGTTTCGCTAGCGGGGGAACCGGGGAGCTGTTTTTT
.	TRBV19	.	TRBJ1-6	CASSIGVGDYTLHF	TGTGCCAGTAGTATAGGGGTAGGCGACTATACCCTCCACTTT